These 17 T cell receptor beta chains were all obtained from the same sample, sequenced in a study of tumor-infiltrating lymphocytes in primary liver carcinoma. Constant-region priming of 500 ng total RNA yielded TCR beta cDNA. Investigators got TCR beta libraries out of three nested multiplex PCR rounds, done with slightly modified ARM-PCR. A C-beta reverse primer and TRBV1-TRBV30 forward primers served in each of the first two PCR rounds, at ten to eleven cycles apiece. MiXCR was run by TCRdb on the multiplex PCR reads, yielding one entry per CDR3 protein. The repertoire includes approximately 20,000 distinct CDR3 sequences, about 80% of them detected once, and 40% sits in the top ten. Starting material for RNA and DNA co-extraction consisted of roughly 20-34 mg of unsorted bulk tissue. Sequenced material: liver tumor tissue from sampling region 1. Noted subset: tumor region T1, superior pole. The receptors were gathered from a woman aged 25 to 39 with primary liver carcinoma and hepatitis B virus infection.

V is TRBV11-2 and J is TRBJ2-1; 12 positions match TRBD2. This CDR3 region has 17 residues. Germline V gene data show CDR1 as SGHAT and CDR2 as FQNNGV. The CDR3 region has the DNA TGTGCATGCAGCCTTACTAGCGGGAGGTTCCCATGCGATGAGCAGTTCTTC. As protein: CACSLTSGRFPCDEQFF.

As to this clonotype: Compared with germline, one end of the junction differs, possibly owing to a read error. The chain joins TRBV29-1 to TRBJ2-3, with D perhaps matching TRBD2 (5 bases). Germline V gene sequence: CDR1 SQVTM, CDR2 ANQGSEA. The CDR3 consists of 16 residues. The CDR3 region is CSASRARGSRSDTQYF. The CDR3 DNA reads TGCAGCGCCTCCCGGGCCAGAGGGAGTAGATCAGATACTCAGTATTTT.

For this clonotype: The germline gene is not matched at one end of the junction; a read error may be the cause. The chain recombines TRBV6-5 with TRBJ2-3; no clear D gene. The germline gives CDR1 MNHEY, CDR2 SVGAGI. This CDR3 spans 14 amino acids. The CDR3 region has the DNA TGTGCCAGCAATGATGCTGGAGCTCAAGATACACAGTATTTT. As protein: CASNDAGAQDTQYF.

About this clonotype itself: One junction end disagrees with the germline gene, perhaps due to a read error. The chain combines TRBV11-2 with TRBJ2-7; maybe TRBD2 (6 bases). This CDR3 is built from 13 residues. Germline CDR1 and CDR2: SGHAT and FQNNGV. The CDR3 DNA reads as TGTGCCAGCGAGATTGGGGGGAACTACGAGCAGTATTTC. This gives the protein CASEIGGNYEQYF. Filled out from reference TRBV11-2 and TRBJ2-7, the complete variable domain reads EAGVAQSPRYKIIEKRQSVAFWCNPISGHATLYWYQQILGQGPKLLIQFQNNGVVDDSQLPKDRFSAERLKGVDSTLKIQPAKLEDSAVYLCASEIGGNYEQYFGPGTRLTVT.

As for this clonotype: The junction departs from germline at one end; a sequencing error may be responsible. This rearrangement joins TRBV11-2 to TRBJ2-1, with D perhaps matching TRBD2 (6 bases). Germline V gene sequence: CDR1 SGHAT, CDR2 FQNNGV. The CDR3 loop spans 16 amino acids. CDR3 protein: CDSRVTSRRAGNEQFF. CDR3 nucleotides: TGTGACAGCAGGGTTACTAGCAGGAGGGCCGGCAATGAGCAGTTCTTC.

This clonotype has only one observation. The J gene is TRBJ2-5, the V gene TRBV11-2, with D unresolved. V was cut by 2 bases and J by 4 bases, with 8 bases left in between. CDR3 length: 13 amino acids. The germline V gene has CDR1 SGHAT and CDR2 FQNNGV. The CDR3 loop reads CASSLWRLETQYF. CDR3 nucleotides: TGTGCCAGCAGCTTATGGCGGCTAGAGACCCAGTACTTC.

A remark on this clonotype: A read error may explain this, as a much larger clone is one base away. CDR3 nucleotides: TGTGCCAGCAGCCCGAAGGAGACGTCGAGCACAGATACGCAGTATTTT. Amino acids: CASSPKETSSTDTQYF. V usage is TRBV11-2 and J usage is TRBJ2-3; no definite D call. The germline V and J ends were trimmed by 5 bases and 0 bases, with 15 bases remaining between them. CDR1 is SGHAT, CDR2 FQNNGV, per germline. The CDR3 consists of 16 residues.

Details on this clonotype: A junction boundary mismatches the germline segment, possibly from a read error. The chain joins TRBV7-8 to TRBJ2-7; D possibly corresponds to TRBD2 (6 bases). The length of the CDR3 is 12 residues. Per the germline V gene, CDR1 is SGHVS and CDR2 is FQNEAQ. DNA for the CDR3: TGTGCTAGCGGCTTAGTGGCCTACGATCAGTACTTC. Translating it yields CASGLVAYDQYF.

This clonotype was seen only a few times. The chain links TRBV11-2 to TRBJ2-3; D is tentatively TRBD1 or TRBD2 (7 bases each). From germline, CDR1 is SGHAT and CDR2 FQNNGV. The CDR3 is 16 residues long. V lost 5 bases to trimming and J lost 8 bases, with 23 bases between them. The chain's CDR3 is CASSRTRQGGGGTQYF. CDR3 DNA: TGTGCCAGCAGCCGAACGCGACAGGGAGGGGGAGGTACGCAGTATTTT.

The sample holds one count of this clonotype. Since the CDR3 does not end with the conserved phenylalanine or tryptophan, this likely comes from a read error. The chain couples TRBV4-3 to TRBJ2-2; D may be TRBD1 or TRBD2 (5 bases each). V was cut by 6 bases and J by 14 bases, with 16 bases left in between. The CDR3 has 12 amino acids. CDR1 is LGHNA, CDR2 YSLEER, per germline. The CDR3 loop is CASRLGTGALFY. The CDR3 DNA reads as TGCGCCAGCAGACTTGGCACCGGGGCCCTGTTTTAT.

As regards this clonotype: A read error is likely, as this CDR3 ends without the conserved phenylalanine or tryptophan. This chain joins TRBV11-1 and TRBJ2-2; perhaps TRBD2 as D (6 bases). The germline V and J ends were trimmed by 2 bases and 0 bases, with 10 bases remaining between them. The CDR3 is 16 amino acids. The V gene's germline CDR1 is SGHAT and CDR2 FQDESV (reference sequence). DNA of the CDR3: TGTGCCAGCAGCTTAATGGGAGGTACGAACACCGGGGAGCTGTTTTAT. This encodes CASSLMGGTNTGELFY.

A few counts support this clonotype. This may be a read error, as it is one base from a much larger clone. The chain employs TRBV12-3 or TRBV12-4 and TRBJ1-1; 10 bases map to TRBD1. CDR3 length equals 13 residues. The CDR3 sequence: CANSMGQGMTALF. The CDR3 DNA reads TGTGCCAACAGCATGGGACAGGGGATGACGGCTCTCTTT.

About this clonotype itself: Since the CDR3 does not end with the conserved phenylalanine or tryptophan, this likely comes from a read error. The chain recombines TRBV11-2 with TRBJ2-7; D ambiguous. The CDR3 totals 13 residues. Germline-derived CDR1 and CDR2 are SGHAT and FQNNGV. Trimming took off 7 bases at V and 3 bases at J, with 13 bases between the two ends. CDR3 in DNA: TGTGCCAGCAAGATTGCTGAGAACTACGAGCAGTACTCC. Translating it yields CASKIAENYEQYS.

V is TRBV11-1 and J is TRBJ1-1, with 7 bases that match TRBD1. The ends lost 10 bases at V and 0 bases at J; junction bases unmatched: 11. The CDR3 sequence is 15 residues long. The germline CDR1 and CDR2 sequences are SGHAT and FQDESV (reference sequence). The CDR3 bases are TGTGCCAACAGTTCAGCCGGGACAGTGAACACTGAAGCTTTCTTT. It is translated as CANSSAGTVNTEAFF.

Points on this clonotype: Given the absence of the conserved phenylalanine or tryptophan at the CDR3 end, a read error is likely. The chain links TRBV7-9 to TRBJ2-7; no definite D call. Trimming took 5 bases from V and 2 from J, leaving 10 bases between them. CDR1 SEHNR and CDR2 FQNEAQ come from the germline V gene (reference sequence). This CDR3 spans 13 amino acids. The CDR3 loop reads CASSRTTTYEQYL. The CDR3 DNA is TGTGCCAGCAGCCGTACTACCACCTACGAGCAGTACTTA.

This rearrangement joins TRBV5-5 to TRBJ1-5; 9 bases align to TRBD1. Per the germline V gene, CDR1 is SGHKS and CDR2 is YYEKEE (reference sequence). The CDR3 runs 15 residues. The DNA of the CDR3 is TGTATCAGCAGCCAGGACAGGGGAATTCATCAGCCCCAGCATTTT. It translates to CISSQDRGIHQPQHF.

The rearrangement uses TRBV11-2 and TRBJ2-1; D gene unclear. CDR3 length equals 13 residues. The V end was cut by 5 bases, the J end by 5 bases, with 10 bases between. CDR1 is SGHAT, CDR2 FQNNGV, per germline. CDR3 region: CASSGYSDNEQFF. The CDR3 DNA reads TGTGCCAGCAGCGGTTACAGCGACAATGAGCAGTTCTTC.